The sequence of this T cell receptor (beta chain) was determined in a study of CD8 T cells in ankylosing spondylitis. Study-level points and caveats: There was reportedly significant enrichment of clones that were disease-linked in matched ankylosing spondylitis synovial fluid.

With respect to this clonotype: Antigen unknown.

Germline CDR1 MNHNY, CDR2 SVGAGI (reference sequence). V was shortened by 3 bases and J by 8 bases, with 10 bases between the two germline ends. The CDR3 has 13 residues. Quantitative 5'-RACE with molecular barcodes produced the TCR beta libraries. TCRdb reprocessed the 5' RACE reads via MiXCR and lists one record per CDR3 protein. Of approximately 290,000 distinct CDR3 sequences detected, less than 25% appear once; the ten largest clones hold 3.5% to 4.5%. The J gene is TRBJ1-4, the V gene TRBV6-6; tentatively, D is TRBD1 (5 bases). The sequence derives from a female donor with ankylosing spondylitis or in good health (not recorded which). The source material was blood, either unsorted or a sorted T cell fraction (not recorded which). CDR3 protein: CASSYDRKEKLFF. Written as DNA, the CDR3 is TGTGCCAGCAGTTATGACAGAAAAGAAAAACTGTTTTTT.